Here is one T cell receptor beta chain with its context. Trimming cost V 5 bases and J 5 bases, with 10 bases left between them. The CDR3 is made up of 13 amino acids. Germline values: CDR1 SGHVS, CDR2 FQNEAQ. The sample comes from a study of cytomegalovirus exposure and HLA in healthy donors. Amplification used 60 Vbeta primers and 13 Jbeta primers. Profiled with immunoSEQ multiplex PCR; TCRdb holds only in-frame clones, not every one. The sample records tens of thousands of clones, 75% to 85% being singletons. The chain is built from TRBV7-8 and TRBJ1-5; TRBD1 might be the D (6 bases). Source material: PBMCs. This receptor was identified in a male donor in good health and CMV-seronegative. The CDR3 sequence is CASSGDIDQPQHF. CDR3 bases: TGTGCCAGCAGCGGGGACATCGATCAGCCCCAGCATTTT.